These T cell receptor beta chains were read from a single sample in a study of spatial heterogeneity in lung cancer. TCRdb processed the 5' RACE reads anew with MiXCR; each CDR3 protein has one entry. The sample shows around 40,000 distinct CDR3 sequences, about 5.8% of them seen only once. Material: PBMCs, obtained at surgery. These receptors were taken from a male donor with early-stage non-small cell lung cancer. Each CDR3 is given with its conserved first and last residue. D genes are given only for firm matches.

16 | TRBJ1-3 | TRBV2 | - | CASSPGDRLSGNTIYF
16 | TRBJ2-7 | TRBV19 | TRBD1 | CASRRSPGQGFYEQYF
18 | TRBJ2-7 | TRBV6-5 | - | CASSYSPGGLARSYEQYF
13 | TRBJ1-1 | TRBV20-1 | TRBD1 | CSAVDRVNTEAFF
16 | TRBJ2-1 | TRBV9 | TRBD1 | CASSPGGQGSYNEQFF
17 | TRBJ2-7 | TRBV3-1 | TRBD2 | CASSKVPLGGGRNEQYF
14 | TRBJ1-5 | TRBV4-2 | - | CASSQEGSNQPQHF
17 | TRBJ2-7 | TRBV2 | TRBD1 | CASSEALGQPDSYEQYF
15 | TRBJ2-7 | TRBV5-4 | - | CASSLTGYLSYEQYF
16 | TRBJ2-5 | TRBV7-7 | TRBD2 | CASSLKLTAGGEPQYF
14 | TRBJ1-5 | TRBV12-3/TRBV12-4 | - | CASSWGRDHQPQHF
12 | TRBJ1-6 | TRBV28 | - | CASSEGSSPLHF
13 | TRBJ1-5 | TRBV27 | - | CASSAGGDRPQHF
11 | TRBJ2-5 | TRBV7-7 | - | CASSSSGTQYF
15 | TRBJ1-2 | TRBV10-3 | TRBD1 | CATLPRQGSNYGYTF
14 | TRBJ1-2 | TRBV5-6 | - | CASSFRPTNYGYTF
16 | TRBJ2-5 | TRBV9 | - | CASSVAGAWYQETQYF
18 | TRBJ1-3 | TRBV12-3/TRBV12-4 | TRBD1 | CASSPRQGGTLSGNTIYF
13 | TRBJ2-7 | TRBV30 | - | CAWVDRPSSEQYF
15 | TRBJ2-2 | TRBV2 | - | CAGSLRTSNTGELFF
15 | TRBJ2-5 | TRBV2 | TRBD1 | CASSWDRGYQETQYF
17 | TRBJ2-2 | TRBV18 | TRBD1 | CASSPQRQGAGTGELFF
15 | TRBJ2-1 | TRBV7-2 | TRBD2 | CASSSLAGGYNEQFF
13 | TRBJ2-3 | TRBV20-1 | - | CSAPLSSTDTQYF
13 | TRBJ2-7 | TRBV5-6 | - | CASSLEQLYEQYF
15 | TRBJ2-7 | TRBV6-2/TRBV6-3 | TRBD2 | CASSSSWTREGEQYF
12 | TRBJ2-1 | TRBV5-1 | - | CASSNSYNEQFF
15 | TRBJ2-2 | TRBV28 | - | CASNGALSEGGELFF
14 | TRBJ2-5 | TRBV5-1 | - | CASSLAAAQETQYF
18 | TRBJ1-5 | TRBV6-1 | - | CASSETEGPVYSNQPQHF
16 | TRBJ1-3 | TRBV28 | - | CASSLSRGSGGNTIYF
17 | TRBJ1-6 | TRBV4-1 | TRBD1 | CASSQTLDRVRNSPLHF